This T cell receptor beta chain came from a study of blood T cell repertoires in COVID-19. Looking at the study overall: Italy, Spain and the United States were the sources of the convalescent and acute COVID-19 samples. Sources were T cells, B-cell-depleted T cells, or PBMCs; the material itself was cDNA or gDNA.

Germline-derived CDR1 and CDR2 are MNHEY and SMNVEV (reference sequence). The CDR3 runs to 18 residues. The ends lost 6 bases at V and 1 base at J; junction bases unmatched: 10. Study processing details: For nucleated cells, counts were estimated from reference gene primer amplification. Repertoires were generated with immunoSEQ multiplex PCR, while TCRdb's copy carries only in-frame clones and drops some. That table supplies the V and J calls and clone size; D and trimming were determined from the DNA. The sample records 110,000 or so clones, approximately 80% being singletons. This chain uses TRBV27 with TRBJ1-6; 9 bases are shared with TRBD1. The clonotype originates from a human donor in a cohort sampled during active COVID-19. Sample: peripheral blood. In DNA, the CDR3 is TGTGCCAGCAGCCCCTATACAGGGGGCTTTTCCTATAATTCACCCCTCCACTTT. Translated: CASSPYTGGFSYNSPLHF.